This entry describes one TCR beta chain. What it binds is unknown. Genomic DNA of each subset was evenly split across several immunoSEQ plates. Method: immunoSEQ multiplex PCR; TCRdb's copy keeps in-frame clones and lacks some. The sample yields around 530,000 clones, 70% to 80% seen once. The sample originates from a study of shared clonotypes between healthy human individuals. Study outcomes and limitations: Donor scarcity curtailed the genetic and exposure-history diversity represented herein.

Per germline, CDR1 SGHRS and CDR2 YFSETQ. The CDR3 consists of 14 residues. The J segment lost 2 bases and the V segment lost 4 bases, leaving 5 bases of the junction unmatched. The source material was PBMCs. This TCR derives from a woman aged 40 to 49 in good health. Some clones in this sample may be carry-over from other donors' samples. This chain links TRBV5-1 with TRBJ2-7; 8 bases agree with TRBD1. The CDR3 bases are TGCGCCAGCAGCGTGGGACAGGCTGCCTACGAGCAGTACTTC. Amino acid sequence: CASSVGQAAYEQYF.